Following are 25 T cell receptor beta chains from one sample sequenced in a study of T cells in Graves' hyperthyroidism and ophthalmopathy. Researchers amplified the TCR beta CDR3 regions from RNA transcripts. The HTBI set primed first-round TCR CDR3 RT-PCR. TCRdb processed the multiplex PCR reads anew with MiXCR; each CDR3 protein has one entry. The sample includes about 420,000 distinct CDR3 sequences, less than 20% of them seen just once. The sequencing input was blood. The source is a woman aged 18-35 years with Graves' hyperthyroidism.

At least ten counts were recorded for this clonotype. V usage is TRBV12-3 or TRBV12-4 and J usage is TRBJ2-2; possibly TRBD1 for D (5 bases). Trimming left V 6 bases short and J 6 bases short, with 11 bases between. The CDR3 is 13 amino acids. CDR3 in amino acids: CASRFQGAGELFF. DNA for the CDR3: TGTGCCAGCAGATTTCAGGGCGCCGGGGAGCTGTTTTTT.

The table lists this clonotype with many counts. The chain uses TRBV28 and TRBJ2-4, with 9 positions matching TRBD1. J gave up 9 bases and V 8 bases, and 8 bases lay outside the gene matches. The CDR3 has 13 amino acids. CDR1 MDHEN and CDR2 SYDVKM come from the germline V gene. The CDR3 nucleotides read TGTGCCAGCCGCCGGGACAGGGTTGGCATTCAGTACTTC. Encoded protein: CASRRDRVGIQYF.

This clonotype was detected ten times or more. V usage is TRBV20-1 and J usage is TRBJ1-4; D is ambiguous. This CDR3 is 12 amino acids long. Germline V gene data show CDR1 as DFQATT and CDR2 as SNEGSKA (reference sequence). The CDR3 protein is CRGCRCGEKLFF. CDR3 in DNA: TGCAGGGGTTGTCGTTGTGGAGAAAAACTGTTTTTT.

Worth noting for this clonotype: One base away lies a much larger clone, so this may be a sequencing read error. The rearrangement joins TRBV6-1 to TRBJ2-7, with D perhaps TRBD2 (5 bases). This CDR3 has 15 residues. V lost 1 base to trimming and J lost 5 bases, with 15 bases between them. Germline CDR1 reads MNHNS; CDR2 reads SASEGT. CDR3 sequence reads: CASSEERGSINEQYF. The CDR3 DNA sequence: TGTGCCAGCAGTGAAGAGAGAGGGAGTATTAACGAGCAGTACTTC.

This clonotype occurred many times. V and J are TRBV3-1 and TRBJ1-5; D not resolved. The CDR3 totals 13 residues. V shed 1 base and J shed 5 bases, with 6 bases lying between them. Germline values: CDR1 LGHDT, CDR2 YNNKEL (reference sequence). The CDR3, as DNA: TGTGCCAGCAGCCAAGGTTCGGATCAGCCCCAGCATTTT. It translates to CASSQGSDQPQHF.

This clonotype has a count of ten or more. The rearrangement uses TRBV2 and TRBJ2-5; TRBD1 matches at 9 bases. The ends lost 5 bases at V and 10 bases at J; junction bases unmatched: 8. The germline V gene has CDR1 SNHLY and CDR2 FYNNEI. The CDR3 is 13 residues long. The CDR3 nucleotides read TGTGCCAGCAGTCCCTGGACAGGGGTGGGCCAGTACTTC. It is translated as CASSPWTGVGQYF.

Points on this clonotype: A much larger clone differs by one base, so this may be a read error. This rearrangement joins TRBV4-1 to TRBJ2-5, with TRBD2 matching 14 bases. Germline V gene lookup returns CDR1 MGHRA and CDR2 YSYEKL. The CDR3 contains 16 residues. CDR3 nucleotide sequence: TGCGCCAGCCAGGGACTAGCGGGAGTGGGAGGAGAGACCCAGTGCTTC. Protein product: CASQGLAGVGGETQCF.

In this sample, this clonotype turned up many times. The V call is TRBV7-9, the J call TRBJ1-6; no definite D call. The V gene's germline CDR1 is SEHNR and CDR2 FQNEAQ (reference sequence). Trimming left V 5 bases short and J 14 bases short, with 25 bases between. The CDR3 covers 16 residues. The CDR3: CASSPGRPSETCALHF. The CDR3 DNA reads TGTGCCAGCAGCCCAGGACGGCCCTCTGAGACCTGTGCCCTCCACTTT.

This clonotype was observed at least ten times. The genes are TRBV3-1 and TRBJ2-5; 13 bases agree with TRBD2. The CDR3 is made up of 17 amino acids. Germline V gene sequence: CDR1 LGHDT, CDR2 YNNKEL (reference sequence). With 1 base clipped from V and 5 bases from J, the junction kept 7 bases outside the gene matches. The CDR3 region is CASSQAVTSGGLETQYF. The CDR3, as DNA: TGTGCCAGCAGCCAAGCCGTGACTAGCGGGGGGCTGGAGACCCAGTACTTC.

This clonotype was found a few times. The rearrangement links TRBV29-1 to TRBJ1-2; the D is unclear. Trimming shortened V by 2 bases and J by 8 bases, and 3 bases separated the two germline ends. Germline assignment: CDR1 SQVTM and CDR2 ANQGSEA. The CDR3 extends over 9 amino acids. The CDR3 sequence: CSVESGYTF. The CDR3 coding sequence is TGCAGCGTTGAAAGCGGCTACACCTTC. The full variable domain, its missing parts supplied by reference TRBV29-1 and TRBJ1-2, is SAVISQKPSRDICQRGTSLTIQCQVDSQVTMMFWYRQQPGQSLTLIATANQGSEATYESGFVIDKFPISRPNLTFSTLTVSNMSPEDSSIYLCSVESGYTFGSGTRLTVV.

For this clonotype: A clone one base away is much larger, so this may be a read error. The J gene is TRBJ2-1, the V gene TRBV4-2; no reliable D call. V lost 0 bases, J lost 2 bases, and 8 bases lay in between. The CDR3 is 15 residues long. Germline values: CDR1 LGHNA, CDR2 YNFKEQ. CDR3 protein: CASSQEPATYNEQFF. The CDR3 bases are TGTGCCAGCAGCCAAGAACCAGCGACCTACAATGAGCAGTTCTTC.

This clonotype was seen at least ten times. This CDR3 reads CASTPKAGAYEQYF. The CDR3 nucleotides are TGTGCCAGCACCCCGAAAGCGGGGGCCTACGAGCAGTACTTC. This chain links TRBV27 with TRBJ2-7, with 8 bases matching TRBD2. The germline V gene has CDR1 MNHEY and CDR2 SMNVEV (reference sequence). The CDR3 sequence is 14 residues long. Germline trimming cut 7 bases from V and 2 bases from J; bases unmatched to any gene: 7.

There are a few counts of this clonotype. The chain has TRBV12-3 or TRBV12-4 and TRBJ2-1, with TRBD2 matching over 14 bases. The length of the CDR3 is 16 residues. V shed 5 bases and J 9 bases; nucleotides not matched to a gene: 9. DNA of the CDR3: TGTGCCAGCAGTACCCAGACTAGCGGGAGGGTCCCTGAGCAGTTCTTC. It yields the protein CASSTQTSGRVPEQFF.

In this sample, this clonotype turned up many times. The rearrangement uses TRBV20-1 and TRBJ1-2; D is unresolved. Germline V gene data show CDR1 as DFQATT and CDR2 as SNEGSKA (reference sequence). Trimming pared 0 bases from V and 8 bases from J, leaving 13 bases between. The CDR3 length is 13 residues. Here the CDR3 reads CSARDLMEFGYTF. DNA for the CDR3: TGCAGTGCTAGAGATCTAATGGAGTTCGGCTACACCTTC.

The V gene is TRBV4-1, the J gene TRBJ2-7, with 12 positions matching TRBD2. Near its end, the DNA agrees better with TRBJ2-1, so the J call may be wrong. This CDR3 is 16 amino acids long. The germline V gene has CDR1 MGHRA and CDR2 YSYEKL. CDR3 protein: CASSHGTSGLSYEQFF. Written as DNA, the CDR3 is TGCGCCAGCAGCCACGGGACTAGCGGGCTGAGCTACGAGCAGTTCTTC.

The sample holds many counts of this clonotype. This chain connects TRBV28 to TRBJ2-7; either TRBD1 or TRBD2 may supply D (6 bases each). With 5 bases removed from V and 0 bases from J, the gap between germline ends came to 14 bases. Germline V gene data show CDR1 as MDHEN and CDR2 as SYDVKM. This CDR3 has 15 residues. Here the CDR3 reads CASSAAGQASYEQYF. CDR3 DNA: TGTGCCAGCAGTGCCGCGGGACAAGCCTCCTACGAGCAGTACTTC.

This clonotype showed up many times. V usage is TRBV3-1 and J usage is TRBJ2-7; D might be TRBD1 (6 bases). The CDR3 has 14 amino acids. Germline V gene sequence: CDR1 LGHDT, CDR2 YNNKEL (reference sequence). Trimming stripped 4 bases from V and 5 bases from J, with 15 bases between. The CDR3 DNA is TGTGCCAGCAGCCTCCCGGGACACCGGGACGAGCAGTACTTC. Translation: CASSLPGHRDEQYF.

The sample holds many counts of this clonotype. The chain combines TRBV9 with TRBJ2-7; D gene ambiguous. This CDR3 is 12 amino acids long. V was trimmed by 5 bases and J by 7 bases, leaving 13 bases between them. Germline-derived CDR1 and CDR2 are SGDLS and YYNGEE. This chain's CDR3 is CASRSETREQYF. The CDR3 DNA reads as TGTGCCAGCAGGTCGGAGACAAGGGAGCAGTACTTC.

This clonotype was detected ten times or more. This chain connects TRBV20-1 to TRBJ2-5, with D possibly TRBD2 on 6 matching bases. The ends were cut back, 2 bases at V and 2 bases at J, with 12 bases in the middle. The germline V gene encodes CDR1 DFQATT and CDR2 SNEGSKA (reference sequence). The length of the CDR3 is 14 residues. This CDR3 is CSARSGLLQETQYF. The CDR3 DNA sequence: TGCAGTGCTAGATCAGGACTACTACAAGAGACCCAGTACTTC.

This clonotype has ten or more counts. The V and J genes are TRBV20-1 and TRBJ1-3; possibly TRBD1 for D (5 bases). In germline, CDR1 is DFQATT, CDR2 SNEGSKA (reference sequence). This CDR3 contains 11 residues. The germline V and J ends were trimmed by 6 bases and 2 bases, with 5 bases remaining between them. CDR3 DNA: TGCAGTGCGGGGGCTGGAAACACCATATATTTT. This encodes CSAGAGNTIYF.

This clonotype has just one count. The chain links TRBV6-5 to TRBJ2-7, with 9 bases that match TRBD1. Germline CDR1 is MNHEY and CDR2 is SVGAGI. This CDR3 has 19 residues. J was trimmed by 1 base and V by 2 bases; bases with no gene match: 15. CDR3 in amino acids: CASSYDGTGTIRRSYEQYF. The CDR3 DNA reads as TGTGCCAGCAGTTACGACGGGACAGGGACGATCAGGAGGTCCTACGAGCAGTACTTC.

This chain links TRBV29-1 with TRBJ2-7; maybe TRBD2 (6 bases). This CDR3 spans 11 amino acids. CDR1 SQVTM and CDR2 ANQGSEA come from the germline V gene. The germline V and J ends were trimmed by 7 bases and 3 bases, with 10 bases remaining between them. DNA of the CDR3: TGCAGCGCCGTGGAGGGCTACGAGCAGTACTTC. As protein: CSAVEGYEQYF.

A word on this clonotype: The junction differs from germline at one of its ends, possibly a read error. The V gene is TRBV12-3 or TRBV12-4, the J gene TRBJ1-2, with 7 bases fitting TRBD1. This CDR3 has 17 residues. The chain's CDR3 is CASSLDPPQGSNYGYTF. For the CDR3, the DNA is TGTGCCAGCAGCTTAGACCCCCCACAGGGGTCTAACTATGGCTACACCTTC.

The rearrangement links TRBV19 to TRBJ2-7, with D maybe TRBD2 (6 bases). The CDR3 is 13 residues long. CDR1 is LNHDA and CDR2 is SQIVND in the germline V gene (reference sequence). Trimming cost V 6 bases and J 4 bases, with 13 bases left between them. CDR3 region: CASSETRGYEQYF. The CDR3 bases are TGTGCCAGTAGCGAGACTAGAGGGTACGAGCAGTACTTC. Drawing the rest from reference TRBV19 and TRBJ2-7, the complete variable domain is DGGITQSPKYLFRKEGQNVTLSCEQNLNHDAMYWYRQDPGQGLRLIYYSQIVNDFQKGDIAEGYSVSREKKESFPLTVTSAQKNPTAFYLCASSETRGYEQYFGPGTRLTVT.

This clonotype was seen repeatedly, ten times or more. In nucleotides, the CDR3 is TGTGCCATCAGTGGGGTAAGGGACGCCTACGAGCAGTACTTC. Encoded protein: CAISGVRDAYEQYF. The rearrangement links TRBV10-3 to TRBJ2-7, with D perhaps TRBD1 or TRBD2 (5 bases each). With 4 bases removed from V and 2 bases from J, the gap between germline ends came to 12 bases. Germline CDR1 and CDR2: ENHRY and SYGVKD. The CDR3 length is 14 residues.